This T cell receptor beta chain came from a study of tumor and adjacent non-tumor tissue in lung cancer. Study information: There were 12 adenocarcinoma, 2 squamous cell carcinoma and 1 small cell lung cancer cases. Overall study findings and caveats: Top 100 clones took a larger repertoire share in normal lung. Shorter survival was associated with higher TCR diversity in tumors.

The germline V gene has CDR1 MNHNS and CDR2 SASEGT. This CDR3 is built from 16 residues. No cell sorting was done before RNA was extracted from the tissue. Three rounds of nested PCR, following a modified ARM-PCR protocol, produced the TCRbeta library. From the multiplex PCR reads, TCRdb called clonotypes with MiXCR, one entry per CDR3 protein. Of 100,000 to 150,000 distinct CDR3 sequences listed, roughly 64% are singletons. A remark on this clonotype: Antigen specificity is unknown. Its ends do not fully match the called genes, so a read error is possible.

This sequence was found in a man in his thirties or forties with non-small cell lung cancer. The sample consisted of lung tumor tissue. This rearrangement joins TRBV6-1 to TRBJ2-2, with a tentative D call TRBD2 (6 bases). DNA for the CDR3: TGTGCCAGCATCCTGGGACTTCGCATCTCCACCAGGGAGCTGTTTTTT. It codes for CASILGLRISTRELFF.